These 6 T cell receptor beta chains came from one sample sequenced in a study of shared clonotypes between healthy human individuals. Profiled with immunoSEQ multiplex PCR; TCRdb holds only in-frame clones, not every one. The table records 1 million to 1.2 million clones, 60% to 80% of them present only once. Input material: memory CD4+ T cells from PBMCs. Subset given: CD45RA-negative fraction. These receptors were collected from a man aged 18 to 30 in good health. Some clones in this sample may be carry-over from other donors' samples.

This clone was recorded a few times. V is TRBV6-5 and J is TRBJ2-1; weak D call: TRBD2 (5 bases). This CDR3 has 14 amino acids. In germline, CDR1 is MNHEY, CDR2 SVGAGI. V dropped 0 bases and J dropped 9 bases, with 12 bases sitting between them. In DNA, the CDR3 is TGTGCCAGCAGTTACTCGTGGTTTGGAGGTGAGCAGTTCTTC. This gives the protein CASSYSWFGGEQFF.

Of note for this clone: Additional DNA sequences in this sample encode the identical CDR3. The chain employs TRBV7-9 and TRBJ1-5; D perhaps matches TRBD1 (6 bases). V dropped 6 bases and J dropped 4 bases, with 13 bases sitting between them. The germline gives CDR1 SEHNR, CDR2 FQNEAQ (reference sequence). The CDR3 spans 14 residues. In DNA, the CDR3 is TGTGCCAGCAGTCGCGGACAGTCTAATCAGCCCCAGCATTTT. It yields the protein CASSRGQSNQPQHF.

This sequence joins TRBV28 and TRBJ2-3; D uncertain. The CDR3 runs to 12 residues. V was shortened by 7 bases and J by 7 bases, with 12 bases between the two germline ends. Germline-derived CDR1 and CDR2 are MDHEN and SYDVKM. CDR3 bases: TGTGCCAGCACCGCCCAGCTCAATACGCAGTATTTT. This codes for CASTAQLNTQYF.

The chain uses TRBV25-1 and TRBJ2-1; TRBD2 is a possible D gene (5 bases). The V gene lost 6 bases and the J gene lost 7 bases, with 13 bases spanning the gap. The CDR3 length is 13 residues. Germline V gene lookup returns CDR1 MGHDK and CDR2 SYGVNS. In DNA form, the CDR3 reads TGTGCCAGCAGCCACCTCCGGGGTAATGAGCAGTTCTTC. It codes for CASSHLRGNEQFF. Together with reference TRBV25-1 and TRBJ2-1, the CDR3 gives the full variable domain: EADIYQTPRYLVIGTGKKITLECSQTMGHDKMYWYQQDPGMELHLIHYSYGVNSTEKGDLSSESTVSRIRTEHFPLTLESARPSHTSQYLCASSHLRGNEQFFGPGTRLTVL.

The CDR3 DNA reads as TGCGCCAGCAGCCCACGGGGACTAGAGACGGAGACCCAGTACTTC. Protein: CASSPRGLETETQYF. This sequence joins TRBV4-1 and TRBJ2-5; TRBD2 agrees at 8 bases. V was clipped by 4 bases and J by 5 bases; unmatched bases: 9. Germline-derived CDR1 and CDR2 are MGHRA and YSYEKL. This CDR3 comprises 15 residues.

This clone has just one count. V and J are TRBV9 and TRBJ2-7; no clear D gene. V gave up 2 bases and J gave up 2 bases, with 11 bases separating them. The germline V gene has CDR1 SGDLS and CDR2 YYNGEE. There are 14 residues in the CDR3. CDR3 protein: CASSVTSSAYEQYF. CDR3 in DNA: TGTGCCAGCAGCGTGACCAGTTCAGCCTACGAGCAGTACTTC.